Listed below are T cell receptor beta chains from one sample, sequenced in a study of T cells after yellow fever vaccination. Each CDR3 protein is one row after TCRdb ran MiXCR on the 5' RACE reads. This table holds approximately 300,000 distinct CDR3 sequences, around a tenth found once. Sequenced material: CD4+ T cells sorted from PBMCs, taken 45 days after the yellow fever booster vaccination. The receptors come from a man in his late teens or twenties who received the YFV17D yellow fever vaccine. Both conserved end residues are part of each CDR3. D genes are given only for firm matches. Size is stated for part of the rows, as once, few or many counts, or as a class when the clone is expanded.

V gene	J gene	clone size	D gene	CDR3 DNA	CDR3 protein
TRBV7-3	TRBJ2-1	many	TRBD2	TGTGCCAGCAGCTTGGGGACTAGCAATGAGCAGTTCTTC	CASSLGTSNEQFF
TRBV6-6	TRBJ2-3	few	TRBD2	TGTGCCAGCAGTAGCCCTGGCGGGGGGACAGATACGCAGTATTTT	CASSSPGGGTDTQYF
TRBV9	TRBJ2-3	few	TRBD2	TGTGCCAGCAGCGTAGCTAGCGGGGGGCCGAATACGCAGTATTTT	CASSVASGGPNTQYF
TRBV5-1	TRBJ2-3	many	TRBD2	TGCGCCAGCAGCTTGGGGACTAGCGGGTACACAGATACGCAGTATTTT	CASSLGTSGYTDTQYF
TRBV10-3	TRBJ2-2	many	.	TGTGCCATCACGGGCCTTGGGGGGCCGAACACCGGGGAGCTGTTTTTT	CAITGLGGPNTGELFF
TRBV6-6	TRBJ1-6	many	.	TGTGCCAGCGGCCAGGATAGTTCACCCCTCCACTTT	CASGQDSSPLHF
TRBV7-8	TRBJ2-3	many	.	TGTGCCAGCAGCTTGGACAGCTCACGAGATACGCAGTATTTT	CASSLDSSRDTQYF
TRBV12-3/TRBV12-4	TRBJ1-1	few	TRBD1	TGTGCCAGCAGTACACAAGGACAGGGGAGGGAAGCTTTCTTT	CASSTQGQGREAFF
TRBV15	TRBJ2-5	few	.	TGTGCCACCAGCAGAGATACCGGGGAGCGACAGACCCAGTACTTC	CATSRDTGERQTQYF
TRBV6-1	TRBJ2-3	few	.	TGTGCCAGCAGTGGAACCCGTGCGGCGGGGACGCAGTATTTT	CASSGTRAAGTQYF
TRBV7-9	TRBJ2-5	many	TRBD2	TGTGCCAGCAGACCCGGACTAGCGTACCAAGAGACCCAGTACTTC	CASRPGLAYQETQYF
TRBV19	TRBJ2-6	few	TRBD1	TGTGCCAGTGGGGGACAGGGGGCAAGGGTCCTGACTTTC	CASGGQGARVLTF
TRBV4-2	TRBJ1-4	many	.	TGTGCCAGCAGCCAAGGGGCAACTAATGAAAAACTGTTTTTT	CASSQGATNEKLFF
TRBV27	TRBJ1-4	few	.	TGTGCCAGCAGGCCACAGGGCCTGAATGAAAAACTGTTTTTT	CASRPQGLNEKLFF
TRBV7-3	TRBJ1-6	.	.	TGTGCCAGCAGCTCGGGACCGAGTGGTTCACCCCTCCACTTT	CASSSGPSGSPLHF
TRBV7-9	TRBJ2-5	many	TRBD1	TGTGCCAGCAGCTCCCCGGACAGGGCGGAATGGGAGACCCAGTACTTC	CASSSPDRAEWETQYF
TRBV6-5	TRBJ1-1	.	TRBD1	TGTGCCAGCAGCCCCCCGGACAGGATAAAAAGCGCTTTCTTT	CASSPPDRIKSAFF
TRBV5-4	TRBJ1-1	.	.	TGTGCCAGCAGCTTGGCGGGGTTTGGTGAAGCTTTCTTT	CASSLAGFGEAFF
TRBV7-8	TRBJ1-5	.	TRBD1	TGTGCCAGCAGCAAAGACAGGGGTCGCAATCAGCCCCAGCATTTT	CASSKDRGRNQPQHF
TRBV28	TRBJ2-4	.	TRBD1	TGTGCCAGCAGTTTATTTAAACAGGGGTCCAAAAACATTCAGTACTTC	CASSLFKQGSKNIQYF
TRBV15	TRBJ1-3	.	.	TGTGCCACCAGCAGAGAACGCGGATTCTCTGGAAACACCATATATTTT	CATSRERGFSGNTIYF
TRBV4-1	TRBJ2-6	.	.	TGCGCCAGCAGCCACATCCGTGGGGGATCTGGGGCCAACGTCCTGACTTTC	CASSHIRGGSGANVLTF
TRBV20-1	TRBJ2-1	.	TRBD2	TGCAGTGCTACGACTAGCGGGACCTACAATGAGCAGTTCTTC	CSATTSGTYNEQFF
TRBV6-1	TRBJ1-4	many	.	TGTGCCAGCACCGCACGACCCGGGGGCCTAGCTAATGAAAAACTGTTTTTT	CASTARPGGLANEKLFF
TRBV5-1	TRBJ1-2	.	TRBD1	TGCGCCAGCAGTCTTCCGGGACAGCAATATCGTGGCTACACCTTC	CASSLPGQQYRGYTF
TRBV3-1	TRBJ1-1	.	TRBD1	TGTGCCAGCAGCCCCCGACAGGGAGGCACTGAAGCTTTCTTT	CASSPRQGGTEAFF
TRBV6-2/TRBV6-3	TRBJ2-3	few	.	TGTGCCAGCAGTTATCCAGCCACAGATACGCAGTATTTT	CASSYPATDTQYF
TRBV19	TRBJ2-7	.	TRBD1	TGTGCCAGTAGTCGGGCCGGGGACAGGTTCGAGGAGCAGTACTTC	CASSRAGDRFEEQYF
TRBV30	TRBJ1-4	.	.	TGTGCCTGGAGTAAGGGACCCAATGATGAAAAACTGTTTTTT	CAWSKGPNDEKLFF
TRBV2	TRBJ1-2	few	TRBD1	TGTGCCAGCAGTGGTGACAGGGGGAATGGCTACACCTTC	CASSGDRGNGYTF
TRBV12-3/TRBV12-4	TRBJ1-2	few	.	TGTGCCAGCAGTTTAAGAGAGTATGGCTACACCTTC	CASSLREYGYTF
TRBV4-3	TRBJ2-7	.	.	TGCGCCAGCAGCCTCGGGGGCGGCGAGCAGTACTTC	CASSLGGGEQYF
TRBV6-1	TRBJ1-5	few	.	TGTGCCAGCAGTTCCGACCCTAATCAGCCCCAGCATTTT	CASSSDPNQPQHF
TRBV7-9	TRBJ1-4	few	.	TGTGCCAGCAGCACCGGAGGATTTAATGAAAAACTGTTTTTT	CASSTGGFNEKLFF
TRBV4-1	TRBJ1-3	few	.	TGCGCCAGCAGCCAAGTAGGGTCTGGAAACACCATATATTTT	CASSQVGSGNTIYF
TRBV6-2/TRBV6-3	TRBJ2-3	.	TRBD2	TGTGCCAGCAGTACTCTAGCGGGGACAAGCACAGATACGCAGTATTTT	CASSTLAGTSTDTQYF
TRBV15	TRBJ2-3	.	.	TGTGCCACCAGCAGAGGGGGGGGCCTAGACACAGATACGCAGTATTTT	CATSRGGGLDTDTQYF
TRBV24-1	TRBJ1-5	few	.	TGTGCCACCAGCAGGGGTCCCGGATTGCCCCAGCATTTT	CATSRGPGLPQHF
TRBV11-2	TRBJ1-1	.	.	TGTGCCAGCAGCGACAGTTATTGGGTAATAACGTCTGAAGCTTTCTTT	CASSDSYWVITSEAFF
TRBV3-1	TRBJ2-5	few	.	TGTGCCAGCAGCCAAGATCTTGTTCGGCTTGGGACCCAGTACTTC	CASSQDLVRLGTQYF
TRBV19	TRBJ2-4	.	.	TGTGCCAGTAGTACGGAAGGGGGTAACATTCAGTACTTC	CASSTEGGNIQYF
TRBV29-1	TRBJ1-1	.	.	TGCAGCGTTGCCCCAATGATGAACACTGAAGCTTTCTTT	CSVAPMMNTEAFF
TRBV7-2	TRBJ2-2	.	.	TGTGCCAGCAGCCTGTACGGACAGAACACCGGGGAGCTGTTTTTT	CASSLYGQNTGELFF
TRBV12-3/TRBV12-4	TRBJ1-5	.	TRBD1	TGTGCCAGCAGTTCGACAGACAGGGGCGGGTATAGCAATCAGCCCCAGCATTTT	CASSSTDRGGYSNQPQHF
TRBV6-5	TRBJ2-1	many	TRBD1	TGTGCCAGCAGACGGGGGGGACAGGGGGCCCACAATGAGCAGTTCTTC	CASRRGGQGAHNEQFF
TRBV6-2/TRBV6-3	TRBJ2-5	.	TRBD1	TGTGCCAGCAGCAGAAGAGACGGGACAGGGGGCAGGGAGACCCAGTACTTC	CASSRRDGTGGRETQYF
TRBV6-2/TRBV6-3	TRBJ1-1	.	TRBD1	TGTGCCAGCAGTTACCGGGACAGGAGAGAAATCAACACTGAAGCTTTCTTT	CASSYRDRREINTEAFF
TRBV5-1	TRBJ2-3	many	TRBD2	TGCGCCAGCAGCCCGGGACTAGTTTCAGATACGCAGTATTTT	CASSPGLVSDTQYF
TRBV7-6	TRBJ2-2	many	.	TGTGCCAGCAGCTTAGTCGGGGAAACCGGGGAGCTGTTTTTT	CASSLVGETGELFF
TRBV10-3	TRBJ1-3	few	TRBD1	TGTGCCATCACTCGACAGGGGGCTTCTGGAAACACCATATATTTT	CAITRQGASGNTIYF
TRBV5-5	TRBJ2-3	.	.	TGTGCCAGCTTGGGGCAGGGTACAGATACGCAGTATTTT	CASLGQGTDTQYF
TRBV7-2	TRBJ2-4	few	TRBD2	TGTGCCAGCAGCACCGCCGGGAGCGGGAGCATTCAGTACTTC	CASSTAGSGSIQYF
TRBV5-1	TRBJ1-3	.	TRBD1	TGCGCCAGCAGCAAGGACAGGGTCGGAAACACCATATATTTT	CASSKDRVGNTIYF